These 10 T cell receptor beta chains share one sample of origin, sequenced in a study of breast tumors, draining lymph nodes, adjacent tissues. One entry per CDR3 protein, called by TCRdb with MiXCR from the multiplex PCR reads. The repertoire includes around 100,000 distinct CDR3 sequences, 21% of them detected once, and around 1.2% sits in the top ten. Axillary draining lymph nodes of breast cancer patients supplied the node samples. The sample comprised axillary lymph node tissue. These receptors all stem from a female donor with breast cancer. Some clones in this sample may be carry-over from other donors' samples.

This clonotype has a count of ten or more. The gene calls are TRBV20-1 and TRBJ2-7, with D perhaps matching TRBD2 (5 bases). CDR1 is DFQATT, CDR2 SNEGSKA, per germline (reference sequence). V was trimmed by 6 bases and J by 9 bases, leaving 15 bases between them. The CDR3 spans 11 residues. The DNA of the CDR3 is TGCAGTGCCAAGGTAGCGATCGGGCAGTACTTC. Translating it yields CSAKVAIGQYF.

This clonotype was seen at least ten times. V is TRBV11-2 and J is TRBJ2-7; D remains ambiguous. From germline, CDR1 is SGHAT and CDR2 FQNNGV. The CDR3 is 11 amino acids. V lost 4 bases, J lost 2 bases, and 3 bases lay in between. The CDR3 reads CASSSPYEQYF. CDR3 sequence (DNA): TGTGCCAGCAGCTCCCCCTACGAGCAGTACTTC.

This clonotype was seen at least ten times. The CDR3 DNA follows: TGCAGTGCTAGAGACCCGACAGGATTTAACTCTGGAAACACCATATATTTT. This translates into CSARDPTGFNSGNTIYF. J is TRBJ1-3 and V is TRBV20-1, with D possibly TRBD1 on 6 matching bases. Trimming left V 0 bases short and J 0 bases short, with 15 bases between. CDR3 length: 17 amino acids. Germline V gene lookup returns CDR1 DFQATT and CDR2 SNEGSKA (reference sequence).

This clonotype was detected many times. The chain is built from TRBV10-2 and TRBJ2-1; 12 nucleotides align to TRBD2. CDR3 size: 14 residues. Unmatched junction bases numbered 1, after V lost 4 bases and J lost 6 bases. Germline V gene data show CDR1 as WSHSY and CDR2 as SAAADI. The CDR3 reads CASSASGGANEQFF. The CDR3 coding sequence is TGCGCCAGCAGTGCTAGCGGGGGGGCCAATGAGCAGTTCTTC.

Regarding this clonotype: This may be a read error: a much more frequent sequence differs by one nucleotide. The chain combines TRBV7-8 with TRBJ2-1; 14 bases are shared with TRBD2. The CDR3 covers 20 residues. Germline V CDR1 and CDR2: SGHVS, FQNEAQ. In DNA form, the CDR3 reads TGTACCAGCAGCTTAGGGCGGCTTCCGGGACTAGCGGGGGAGGGGCATGAGCAGTTCTTC. Its protein is CTSSLGRLPGLAGEGHEQFF.

This clonotype has ten or more counts. The chain recombines TRBV2 with TRBJ1-6; D remains unclear. V lost 1 base and J 0 bases, leaving 7 bases between the germline ends. The CDR3 runs to 16 residues. Germline loops: CDR1 SNHLY, CDR2 FYNNEI. In nucleotides, the CDR3 is TGTGCCAGCAGTGAAGGTGTTAGCTCCTATAATTCACCCCTCCACTTT. Its protein product is CASSEGVSSYNSPLHF.

This clonotype was found a few times. This sequence joins TRBV28 and TRBJ2-5, with D possibly being TRBD2 (6 bases). CDR3 length: 14 amino acids. In germline, CDR1 is MDHEN, CDR2 SYDVKM. Trimming removed 6 bases at V and 2 bases at J, with 13 bases between. The CDR3 here is CASSPFREQETQYF. The CDR3 DNA follows: TGTGCCAGCAGCCCTTTTCGGGAGCAAGAGACCCAGTACTTC.

Many counts were recorded for this clonotype. The chain employs TRBV27 and TRBJ1-2, with D unclear. Trimming took 6 bases from V and 4 from J, leaving 12 bases between them. This CDR3 is built from 13 residues. Germline V lookup: CDR1 MNHEY, CDR2 SMNVEV (reference sequence). The CDR3 region is CASSSLIGYGYTF. The CDR3 DNA reads as TGTGCCAGCAGCAGTTTGATCGGCTATGGCTACACCTTC.

This clonotype occurred many times. This chain joins TRBV7-9 and TRBJ2-3, with D maybe TRBD1 (5 bases). Trimming pared 1 base from V and 4 bases from J, leaving 6 bases between. Per germline, CDR1 SEHNR and CDR2 FQNEAQ (reference sequence). The CDR3 has 13 amino acids. CDR3 bases: TGTGCCAGCAGCTTAGTAGGGGCAGATACGCAGTATTTT. This encodes CASSLVGADTQYF. Full variable domain (outside the CDR3, taken from reference TRBV7-9 and TRBJ2-3): DTGVSQNPRHKITKRGQNVTFRCDPISEHNRLYWYRQTLGQGPEFLTYFQNEAQLEKSRLLSDRFSAERPKGSFSTLEIQRTEQGDSAMYLCASSLVGADTQYFGPGTRLTVL.

This clonotype came up many times. J is TRBJ2-1 and V is TRBV9; 11 bases are a match to TRBD1. Per the germline V gene, CDR1 is SGDLS and CDR2 is YYNGEE. The CDR3 loop spans 16 amino acids. J was trimmed by 9 bases and V by 4 bases; bases with no gene match: 12. This CDR3 is CASSNTGTGGDGEQFF. The CDR3 DNA reads as TGTGCCAGCAGCAACACCGGGACAGGGGGAGACGGTGAGCAGTTCTTC.